The 20 T cell receptor beta chains below were found in one sample sequenced in a study of tissue T cells after allogeneic stem cell transplantation. Assay: immunoSEQ multiplex PCR; the TCRdb copy retains only in-frame clones and omits some. Of roughly 25,000 clones listed, more than 80% are singletons. The sample consisted of blood, taken before transplantation. The receptors were sampled from a male donor aged 60 or over who later had graft-versus-host disease after an allogeneic stem cell transplant.

The chain couples TRBV7-8 to TRBJ1-6; weak D call: TRBD1 (5 bases). There are 15 residues in the CDR3. Trimming took 3 bases from V and 5 from J, leaving 11 bases between them. Germline values: CDR1 SGHVS, CDR2 FQNEAQ. The CDR3 is CASSFTGTDNSPLHF. CDR3 nucleotide sequence: TGTGCCAGCAGCTTCACCGGGACGGATAATTCACCCCTCCACTTT.

This chain joins TRBV5-4 and TRBJ2-2; D gene unclear. The length of the CDR3 is 15 residues. Germline CDR1 and CDR2: SGHNT and YYREEE (reference sequence). V lost 4 bases and J lost 1, with 11 bases in between. The CDR3 sequence is CASSHISVNTGELFF. Here the CDR3 DNA reads TGTGCCAGCAGCCATATCTCAGTGAACACCGGGGAGCTGTTTTTT.

The gene calls are TRBV4-1 and TRBJ2-2; D is perhaps TRBD1 (6 bases). Germline CDR1 MGHRA, CDR2 YSYEKL. The V end was cut by 0 bases, the J end by 7 bases, with 9 bases between. This CDR3 is built from 14 residues. CDR3 coding DNA: TGCGCCAGCAGCCAAGAGACAGGACTCGGGGAGCTGTTTTTT. This encodes CASSQETGLGELFF.

J is TRBJ2-2 and V is TRBV12-3 or TRBV12-4, with TRBD1 as a possible D gene (5 bases). CDR3 length: 13 residues. The V gene lost 5 bases and the J gene lost 7 bases, with 11 bases spanning the gap. The CDR3 DNA is TGTGCCAGCAGTCCCCAGGGCTTCGGGGAGCTGTTTTTT. It is translated as CASSPQGFGELFF.

The J gene is TRBJ2-1, the V gene TRBV9; perhaps TRBD2 as D (6 bases). This CDR3 has 16 residues. The germline V gene encodes CDR1 SGDLS and CDR2 YYNGEE. With 0 bases removed from V and 0 bases from J, the gap between germline ends came to 10 bases. CDR3 sequence reads: CASSVGGASSYNEQFF. The CDR3 nucleotides are TGTGCCAGCAGCGTAGGCGGGGCTAGCTCCTACAATGAGCAGTTCTTC.

The chain has TRBV4-3 and TRBJ2-7, with 10 bases lining up with TRBD2. The germline V gene has CDR1 LGHNA and CDR2 YSLEER. The CDR3 is made up of 15 amino acids. J lost 5 bases, V lost 0 bases, and 4 bases had no gene match. The DNA of the CDR3 is TGCGCCAGCAGCCAAGAGCTAGCGGGAGCCCACGAGCAGTACTTC. It specifies CASSQELAGAHEQYF.

This clone was counted between two and nine times. The chain couples TRBV7-8 to TRBJ1-1; the D is unclear. The germline V and J ends were trimmed by 3 bases and 0 bases, with 5 bases remaining between them. Germline V gene lookup returns CDR1 SGHVS and CDR2 FQNEAQ. The CDR3 length is 13 residues. In nucleotides, the CDR3 is TGTGCCAGCAGCTTTTCTTTGAACACTGAAGCTTTCTTT. Protein sequence: CASSFSLNTEAFF.

The V call is TRBV5-1, the J call TRBJ2-5; the D gene is possibly TRBD2 (6 bases). Trimming removed 6 bases from V and 5 bases from J, with 14 bases in between. Germline CDR1 reads SGHRS; CDR2 reads YFSETQ. The CDR3 is made up of 13 amino acids. The CDR3 is CASNAGRGETQYF. The DNA of the CDR3 is TGCGCCAGCAACGCGGGGCGAGGGGAGACCCAGTACTTC. The full variable domain, in which reference TRBV5-1 and TRBJ2-5 provide the parts outside the CDR3, is KAGVTQTPRYLIKTRGQQVTLSCSPISGHRSVSWYQQTPGQGLQFLFEYFSETQRNKGNFPGRFSGRQFSNSRSEMNVSTLELGDSALYLCASNAGRGETQYFGPGTRLLVL.

The chain has TRBV19 and TRBJ2-7; D is possibly TRBD2 (6 bases). The CDR3 is 17 residues long. Looked up from germline, CDR1 is LNHDA and CDR2 is SQIVND (reference sequence). V shed 6 bases and J shed 0 bases, with 21 bases lying between them. In DNA form, the CDR3 reads TGTGCCAGTAGCCAAACTGCGCTAGCGCCTAGCTCCTACGAGCAGTACTTC. The encoded protein is CASSQTALAPSSYEQYF.

The chain employs TRBV7-2 and TRBJ2-7; D unclear. The germline V and J ends were trimmed by 5 bases and 3 bases, with 14 bases remaining between them. Germline lookup yields CDR1 SGHTA and CDR2 FQGNSA. The CDR3 runs 14 residues. The CDR3, as DNA: TGTGCCAGCAGCGCCGTCGGGCCCTACTACGAGCAGTACTTC. Translated: CASSAVGPYYEQYF.

The rearrangement joins TRBV19 to TRBJ2-3; 9 positions match TRBD2. CDR1 is LNHDA and CDR2 is SQIVND in the germline V gene (reference sequence). J lost 5 bases, V lost 3 bases, and 9 bases had no gene match. The CDR3 runs 16 residues. The DNA of the CDR3 is TGTGCCAGTAGTATTAGCGGGAGCTTCCAAGGAGATACGCAGTATTTT. Its translation is CASSISGSFQGDTQYF.

The chain joins TRBV2 to TRBJ2-5; D is possibly TRBD2 (6 bases). Germline CDR1 is SNHLY and CDR2 is FYNNEI. This CDR3 has 15 amino acids. V shed 6 bases and J shed 1 base, with 15 bases lying between them. This chain's CDR3 is CASRVGGIGQETQYF. The CDR3 region has the DNA TGTGCCAGCAGGGTGGGGGGTATTGGCCAAGAGACCCAGTACTTC.

This clone was seen only once. The gene calls are TRBV30 and TRBJ1-3, with a tentative D call TRBD1 (5 bases). CDR1 is GTSNPN, CDR2 SVGIG, per germline (reference sequence). The CDR3 covers 15 residues. Trimming left V 2 bases short and J 3 bases short, with 14 bases between. DNA for the CDR3: TGTGCCTGGAGTATACCTTCAGGGTTTGGAAACACCATATATTTT. Protein product: CAWSIPSGFGNTIYF. Full variable domain (missing parts from reference TRBV30 and TRBJ1-3): SQTIHQWPATLVQPVGSPLSLECTVEGTSNPNLYWYRQAAGRGLQLLFYSVGIGQISSEVPQNLSASRPQDRQFILSSKKLLLSDSGFYLCAWSIPSGFGNTIYFGEGSWLTVV.

The chain joins TRBV6-5 to TRBJ2-7, with 10 bases that match TRBD1. V was pared by 7 bases and J by 2 bases, with 2 bases of the junction left unmatched. Germline CDR1 and CDR2: MNHEY and SVGAGI. This CDR3 has 13 residues. CDR3 sequence (DNA): TGTGCCAGCACGGGGACAGGGGCCTACGAGCAGTACTTC. Translated, it gives CASTGTGAYEQYF.

This sequence joins TRBV5-1 and TRBJ2-3, with D possibly TRBD1 on 5 matching bases. With 4 bases removed from V and 4 bases from J, the gap between germline ends came to 19 bases. The CDR3 sequence is 16 residues long. The germline gives CDR1 SGHRS, CDR2 YFSETQ. CDR3 protein: CASSPRKDNPPDTQYF. As DNA, the CDR3 is TGCGCCAGCAGCCCCAGGAAGGACAATCCCCCAGATACGCAGTATTTT.

The genes are TRBV6-5 and TRBJ1-2; unclear D gene. CDR1 is MNHEY, CDR2 SVGAGI, per germline. This CDR3 region has 11 residues. The V gene lost 8 bases and the J gene lost 2 bases, with 6 bases spanning the gap. The CDR3 sequence: CASGRNYGYTF. CDR3 nucleotide sequence: TGTGCCAGCGGTCGAAACTATGGCTACACCTTC.

CDR3 protein: CASTPGPTSSPLHF. As DNA, the CDR3 is TGTGCCAGCACCCCGGGACCAACTAGTTCACCCCTCCACTTT. This rearrangement joins TRBV28 to TRBJ1-6; perhaps TRBD1 as D (5 bases). Germline CDR1 MDHEN, CDR2 SYDVKM. The CDR3 has 14 residues. V was cut by 7 bases and J by 9 bases, with 16 bases left in between.

The J gene is TRBJ2-3, the V gene TRBV5-4, with TRBD1 matching over 8 bases. V gave up 7 bases and J gave up 2 bases; unmatched junction bases: 9. The CDR3 is 15 residues long. Germline values: CDR1 SGHNT, CDR2 YYREEE (reference sequence). The CDR3 nucleotides read TGTGCCAGCGCGGGACAGGTGGGGATCACAGATACGCAGTATTTT. Protein sequence: CASAGQVGITDTQYF.

The chain combines TRBV7-8 with TRBJ2-2, with D hard to call. This CDR3 comprises 14 residues. The germline V and J ends were trimmed by 7 bases and 3 bases, with 12 bases remaining between them. The V gene's germline CDR1 is SGHVS and CDR2 FQNEAQ. The CDR3 reads CASILNRDTGELFF. The CDR3 nucleotides read TGTGCCAGCATCCTGAACCGCGACACCGGGGAGCTGTTTTTT. Together with reference TRBV7-8 and TRBJ2-2, the CDR3 gives the full variable domain: GAGVSQSPRYKVAKRGQDVALRCDPISGHVSLFWYQQALGQGPEFLTYFQNEAQLDKSGLPSDRFFAERPEGSVSTLKIQRTQQEDSAVYLCASILNRDTGELFFGEGSRLTVL.

This rearrangement joins TRBV10-3 to TRBJ1-4; tentatively, D is TRBD1 (6 bases). The CDR3 runs 15 residues. Per the germline V gene, CDR1 is ENHRY and CDR2 is SYGVKD. Trimming took 8 bases from V and 4 from J, leaving 17 bases between them. This CDR3 reads CAIRVGGAGNEKLFF. CDR3 nucleotides: TGTGCCATCCGGGTTGGGGGCGCCGGTAATGAAAAACTGTTTTTT.